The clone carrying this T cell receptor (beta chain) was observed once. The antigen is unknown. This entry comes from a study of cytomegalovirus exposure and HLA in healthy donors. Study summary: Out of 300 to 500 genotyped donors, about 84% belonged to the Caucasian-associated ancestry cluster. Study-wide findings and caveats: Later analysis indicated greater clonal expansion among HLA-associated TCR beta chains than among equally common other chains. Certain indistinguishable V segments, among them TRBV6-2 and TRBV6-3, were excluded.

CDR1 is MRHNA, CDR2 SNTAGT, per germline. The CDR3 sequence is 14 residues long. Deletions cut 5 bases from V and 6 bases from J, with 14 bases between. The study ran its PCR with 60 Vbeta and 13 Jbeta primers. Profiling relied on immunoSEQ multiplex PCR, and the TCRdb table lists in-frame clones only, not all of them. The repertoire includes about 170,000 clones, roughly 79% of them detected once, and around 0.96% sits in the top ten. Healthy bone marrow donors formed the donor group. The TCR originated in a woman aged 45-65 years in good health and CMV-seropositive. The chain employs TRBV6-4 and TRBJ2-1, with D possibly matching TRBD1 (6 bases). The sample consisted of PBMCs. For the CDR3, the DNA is TGTGCCAGCAGTTGGACAGCTGCACCCAATGAGCAGTTCTTC. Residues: CASSWTAAPNEQFF.